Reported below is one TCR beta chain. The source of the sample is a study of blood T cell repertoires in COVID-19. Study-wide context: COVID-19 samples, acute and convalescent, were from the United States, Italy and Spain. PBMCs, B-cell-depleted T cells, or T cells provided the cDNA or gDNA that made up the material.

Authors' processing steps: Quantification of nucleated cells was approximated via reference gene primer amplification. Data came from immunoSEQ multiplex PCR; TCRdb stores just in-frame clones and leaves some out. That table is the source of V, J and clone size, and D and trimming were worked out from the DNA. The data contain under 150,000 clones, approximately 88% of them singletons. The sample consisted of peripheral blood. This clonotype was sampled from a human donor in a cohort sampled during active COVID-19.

CDR3 sequence reads: CASSPTFMGETQYF. The CDR3 region has the DNA TGTGCCAGCTCACCGACCTTCATGGGCGAGACCCAGTACTTC. V and J are TRBV18 and TRBJ2-5; D remains unclear. V was cut by 3 bases and J by 5 bases, with 13 bases left in between. The CDR3 runs 14 residues. Germline V gives CDR1 KGHSH, CDR2 LQKENI.